The 20 T cell receptor beta chains below were found in one sample sequenced in a study of cytomegalovirus exposure and HLA in healthy donors. Vbeta (60) and Jbeta (13) primers were used in the PCR. The protocol was immunoSEQ multiplex PCR, while the TCRdb copy is restricted to in-frame clones and leaves out a portion. Among a few hundred thousand clones listed, around 73% were seen once. The sequencing input was PBMCs. The receptors were gathered from a woman aged 25 to 39 in good health and CMV-seronegative.

The rearrangement links TRBV21-1 to TRBJ2-3; the D call in the table, TRBD1, was not verified against the DNA. TRBV21-1 is shown as a pseudogene. The CDR3 has 15 amino acids. CDR3 nucleotide sequence: TGTGCCAGCAGCAAAGGACAGGTAAACACAGATACGCAGTATTTT. Its translation is CASSKGQVNTDTQYF.

The chain uses TRBV5-1 and TRBJ2-5; 7 bases map to TRBD1. TRBJ2-7 matches the DNA end more closely, so the J call is doubtful. Per germline, CDR1 SGHRS and CDR2 YFSETQ. The CDR3 is made up of 14 amino acids. CDR3 sequence (DNA): TGCGCCAGCAGCTTGGATCCAGGGGGAACCGAGCAGTACTTC. Translating gives CASSLDPGGTEQYF.

V gene TRBV2 combines with J gene TRBJ1-5; D is unclear. Germline lookup yields CDR1 SNHLY and CDR2 FYNNEI. The CDR3 has 14 residues. Deletions cut 2 bases from V and 0 bases from J, with 5 bases between. This CDR3 is CASSERDSNQPQHF. In nucleotides, the CDR3 is TGTGCCAGCAGTGAAAGAGATAGCAATCAGCCCCAGCATTTT. Looking up the rest from reference TRBV2 and TRBJ1-5 gives the full variable domain: EPEVTQTPSHQVTQMGQEVILRCVPISNHLYFYWYRQILGQKVEFLVSFYNNEISEKSEIFDDQFSVERPDGSNFTLKIRSTKLEDSAMYFCASSERDSNQPQHFGDGTRLSIL.

The V and J genes are TRBV6-5 and TRBJ2-7; 7 bases are a match to TRBD1. Germline V lookup: CDR1 MNHEY, CDR2 SVGAGI. This CDR3 has 15 residues. V lost 4 bases and J lost 0; bases outside the gene matches: 6. CDR3 sequence (DNA): TGTGCCAGCAGTTTTTCCCGGGACAGCTCCTACGAGCAGTACTTC. Its protein is CASSFSRDSSYEQYF.

The chain has TRBV7-9 and TRBJ2-1, with 9 bases matching TRBD2. The ends lost 3 bases at V and 12 bases at J; junction bases unmatched: 15. The V gene's germline CDR1 is SEHNR and CDR2 FQNEAQ (reference sequence). This CDR3 is built from 16 residues. The DNA of the CDR3 is TGTGCCAGCAGCTTCCAAGCGGGGGGCCCTTACATAGGGCAGTTCTTC. Translating gives CASSFQAGGPYIGQFF.

The chain combines TRBV7-2 with TRBJ1-2; TRBD1 matches at 8 bases. CDR3 length equals 13 residues. V lost 5 bases and J lost 7; bases outside the gene matches: 6. In germline, CDR1 is SGHTA, CDR2 FQGNSA. The CDR3 loop is CASSRRGQSGYTF. Written as DNA, the CDR3 is TGTGCCAGCAGCCGCAGGGGGCAGTCTGGCTACACCTTC.

The gene calls are TRBV6-5 and TRBJ1-6, with 7 bases matching TRBD1. Germline CDR1 and CDR2: MNHEY and SVGAGI. This CDR3 comprises 16 residues. V was clipped by 2 bases and J by 7 bases; unmatched bases: 8. CDR3 residues: CASSYEGAWGNSPLHF. The DNA of the CDR3 is TGTGCCAGCAGTTACGAGGGGGCCTGGGGCAATTCACCCCTCCACTTT.

The chain employs TRBV6-6 and TRBJ2-7; D perhaps matches TRBD2 (6 bases). V lost 2 bases to trimming and J lost 5 bases, with 13 bases between them. Per germline, CDR1 MNHNY and CDR2 SVGAGI (reference sequence). The CDR3 spans 14 residues. The DNA of the CDR3 is TGTGCCAGCAGTTACCGGGGGAACCCCCACGAGCAGTACTTC. Translated, it gives CASSYRGNPHEQYF.

The chain recombines TRBV7-9 with TRBJ1-1; D is unresolved. This CDR3 contains 10 residues. The ends were cut back, 2 bases at V and 11 bases at J, with 6 bases in the middle. Looked up from germline, CDR1 is SEHNR and CDR2 is FQNEAQ (reference sequence). The CDR3 DNA sequence: TGTGCCAGCAGCTTATTAGAGGCTTTCTTT. Its protein is CASSLLEAFF.

This clone was counted between two and nine times. The chain couples TRBV27 to TRBJ1-1; tentatively, D is TRBD1 (6 bases). Germline values: CDR1 MNHEY, CDR2 SMNVEV (reference sequence). Trimming removed 1 base at V and 5 bases at J, with 11 bases between. The CDR3 consists of 14 residues. CDR3 amino acids: CASSLWAGETEAFF. CDR3 sequence (DNA): TGTGCCAGCAGTTTATGGGCAGGGGAGACTGAAGCTTTCTTT.

The genes are TRBV7-9 and TRBJ1-3, with TRBD1 as a possible D gene (6 bases). Germline V lookup: CDR1 SEHNR, CDR2 FQNEAQ (reference sequence). Trimming removed 1 base at V and 4 bases at J, with 11 bases between. The CDR3 is 15 amino acids. The DNA of the CDR3 is TGTGCCAGCAGCTTAGGATACACAGGGGGAAACACCATATATTTT. Its protein is CASSLGYTGGNTIYF. Together with reference TRBV7-9 and TRBJ1-3, the CDR3 gives the full variable domain: DTGVSQNPRHKITKRGQNVTFRCDPISEHNRLYWYRQTLGQGPEFLTYFQNEAQLEKSRLLSDRFSAERPKGSFSTLEIQRTEQGDSAMYLCASSLGYTGGNTIYFGEGSWLTVV.

In its sample, this clone was seen a few times. The genes are TRBV5-1 and TRBJ2-1; D gene unclear. The germline gives CDR1 SGHRS, CDR2 YFSETQ. The germline V and J ends were trimmed by 0 bases and 8 bases, with 12 bases remaining between them. The CDR3 runs 14 residues. DNA for the CDR3: TGCGCCAGCAGCTTGGCCCGAGCAAGCGATGAGCAGTTCTTC. Translated: CASSLARASDEQFF.

For this clone: The junction and the germline gene differ at one end; a read error may be behind it. The gene calls are TRBV7-7 and TRBJ2-5; D gene ambiguous. The germline CDR1 and CDR2 sequences are SSHAT and FNYEAQ (reference sequence). The CDR3 has 13 amino acids. CDR3 residues: CASSVTYQETQYF. The CDR3 DNA is TGTGCTAGCAGCGTAACTTACCAAGAGACCCAGTACTTC.

The genes are TRBV7-9 and TRBJ1-2; 7 bases line up with TRBD1. The CDR3 totals 14 residues. After removal of 7 bases from V and 7 bases from J, the junction contained 12 bases not matched to a gene. The germline gives CDR1 SEHNR, CDR2 FQNEAQ (reference sequence). The CDR3 loop reads CASITTGTVGGYTF. The CDR3 bases are TGTGCCAGCATTACGACCGGGACAGTTGGTGGCTACACCTTC.

For the CDR3, the DNA is TGTGCCAGCTCACCATTGGCCGGGAATACGCAGTATTTT. It specifies CASSPLAGNTQYF. This chain connects TRBV18 to TRBJ2-3, with a weak D call TRBD2 (5 bases). CDR1 is KGHSH and CDR2 is LQKENI in the germline V gene. This CDR3 is 13 amino acids long. The ends were cut back, 2 bases at V and 7 bases at J, with 10 bases in the middle.

This CDR3 is CSAWTGEETQYF. CDR3 in DNA: TGCAGCGCCTGGACAGGCGAGGAGACCCAGTACTTC. V usage is TRBV29-1 and J usage is TRBJ2-5, with 7 bases lining up with TRBD1. CDR1 and CDR2 from the germline V gene are SQVTM and ANQGSEA. V trimming: 7 bases; J trimming: 5 bases; junction bases outside the gene matches: 7. The CDR3 totals 12 residues.

The chain carries TRBV5-6 and TRBJ2-7; perhaps TRBD1 as D (5 bases). The germline gives CDR1 SGHDT, CDR2 YYEEEE. Between the trimmed V and J ends, which lost 4 bases and 0 bases, there was a span of 11 bases. The length of the CDR3 is 14 residues. The CDR3 coding sequence is TGTGCCAGCAGCACGATAGGGGCCTCCTACGAGCAGTACTTC. It specifies CASSTIGASYEQYF.

This clone was recorded only once. CDR3 nucleotides: TGTGCCAGCAGTGATGCGGGGGGCCTTTTCAATCAGCCCCAGCATTTT. Its translation: CASSDAGGLFNQPQHF. V usage is TRBV6-1 and J usage is TRBJ1-5; the D gene is possibly TRBD1 (6 bases). V was trimmed by 3 bases and J by 3 bases, leaving 15 bases between them. CDR1 and CDR2 (germline): MNHNS, SASEGT. The CDR3 loop spans 16 amino acids.

This chain uses TRBV2 with TRBJ1-5; D uncertain. Per the germline V gene, CDR1 is SNHLY and CDR2 is FYNNEI. CDR3 length: 13 residues. The V and J ends lost 5 bases and 1 base respectively, with 6 bases between them. The CDR3: CASSSESNQPQHF. The CDR3 DNA follows: TGTGCCAGCAGTTCGGAGAGCAATCAGCCCCAGCATTTT.

The V gene is TRBV7-6, the J gene TRBJ2-7; TRBD1 is a possible D gene (6 bases). Trimming removed 5 bases at V and 0 bases at J, with 14 bases between. The germline CDR1 and CDR2 sequences are SGHVS and FNYEAQ. CDR3 length: 15 amino acids. The CDR3 sequence: CASSPGHFSSYEQYF. CDR3 DNA sequence: TGTGCCAGCAGCCCGGGACACTTTAGCTCCTACGAGCAGTACTTC.